The rows below give T cell receptor beta chains drawn from one sample of a study of shared clonotypes between healthy human individuals. Only in-frame clones appear in the TCRdb table, and some are missing; sequencing was by immunoSEQ multiplex PCR. The sample contains about 820,000 clones, roughly 92% of which appear only once. Input material: naive CD8+ T cells sorted from blood. Receptor source: a young man in good health. Each CDR3 is given with its conserved first and last residue. A D gene is named only where the DNA matches it firmly. Size is stated for part of the rows, as once, few or many counts, or as a class when the clone is expanded.

clone_size j_call d_call v_call cdr3_aa cdr3_nt
- TRBJ2-1 - TRBV19 CASSVGYNEQFF TGTGCCAGTAGTGTCGGCTACAATGAGCAGTTCTTC
- TRBJ2-3 TRBD2 TRBV27 CASSLLAGATDTQYF TGTGCCAGCAGTTTACTAGCGGGAGCCACAGATACGCAGTATTTT
- TRBJ2-5 - TRBV13 CASSLQLARETQYF TGTGCCAGCAGCTTACAACTAGCTCGAGAGACCCAGTACTTC
once TRBJ1-2 - TRBV6-4 CASQNRDADSVYGYTF TGTGCCAGTCAAAACCGGGACGCTGACTCCGTATATGGCTACACCTTC
- TRBJ2-7 TRBD1 TRBV29-1 CSVRDRGTYEQYF TGCAGCGTCCGGGACAGGGGAACCTACGAGCAGTACTTC
- TRBJ2-2 - TRBV11-2 CASSLEASSANTGELFF TGTGCCAGCAGCTTAGAGGCTAGCAGCGCGAACACCGGGGAGCTGTTTTTT
- TRBJ2-3 - TRBV15 CATSRVLTDTQYF TGTGCCACCAGCAGAGTCCTAACAGATACGCAGTATTTT
once TRBJ1-2 - TRBV4-1 CASSLTGLDGYTF TGCGCCAGCAGCCTTACAGGGTTGGATGGCTACACCTTC
- TRBJ2-3 - TRBV10-2 CASSEVSWDTQYF TGCGCCAGCAGTGAGGTATCGTGGGATACGCAGTATTTT
- TRBJ2-1 TRBD2 TRBV27 CASTVGAGGPREQFF TGTGCCAGCACTGTGGGGGCGGGAGGGCCCCGGGAGCAGTTCTTC
- TRBJ2-1 - TRBV21-1 CASSLGTSGRDTWNEQFF TGTGCCAGCAGCCTCGGGACTAGCGGGAGGGACACCTGGAATGAGCAGTTCTTC
- TRBJ1-4 - TRBV6-5 CASSLGGVKEKLFF TGTGCCAGCAGCCTGGGGGGGGTAAAAGAAAAACTGTTTTTT
- TRBJ2-1 - TRBV7-3 CASSPTTDNEQFF TGTGCCAGCAGCCCCACTACCGACAATGAGCAGTTCTTC
- TRBJ2-1 - TRBV7-6 CASTTLGRNNEQFF TGTGCCAGCACCACCCTGGGACGGAATAATGAGCAGTTCTTC
- TRBJ1-2 - TRBV29-1 CSVAGGEANYGYTF TGCAGCGTTGCAGGAGGGGAGGCTAACTATGGCTACACCTTC
- TRBJ2-1 - TRBV7-9 CASNAEGIRRVDEQFF TGTGCCAGCAACGCGGAAGGGATTCGAAGGGTGGATGAGCAGTTCTTC
- TRBJ2-7 - TRBV5-5 CASSLVQGAYEQYF TGTGCCAGCAGCTTGGTACAGGGCGCCTACGAGCAGTACTTC
- TRBJ1-3 - TRBV15 CATSRELGYSGNTIYF TGTGCCACCAGCAGAGAATTAGGGTACTCTGGAAACACCATATATTTT
- TRBJ2-7 - TRBV9 CASSAEQYF TGTGCCAGCAGCGCGGAGCAGTACTTC
- TRBJ2-7 - TRBV4-2 CASSWGHSSYEQYF TGTGCCAGCAGTTGGGGGCATAGCTCCTACGAGCAGTACTTC
- TRBJ2-3 TRBD2 TRBV2 CAGTRAGGTDTQYF TGTGCCGGCACGAGGGCGGGGGGCACAGATACGCAGTATTTT
- TRBJ1-5 TRBD1 TRBV4-3 CASSQDFVDRPSQHF TGCGCCAGCAGCCAAGATTTCGTGGACAGGCCTTCCCAGCATTTT